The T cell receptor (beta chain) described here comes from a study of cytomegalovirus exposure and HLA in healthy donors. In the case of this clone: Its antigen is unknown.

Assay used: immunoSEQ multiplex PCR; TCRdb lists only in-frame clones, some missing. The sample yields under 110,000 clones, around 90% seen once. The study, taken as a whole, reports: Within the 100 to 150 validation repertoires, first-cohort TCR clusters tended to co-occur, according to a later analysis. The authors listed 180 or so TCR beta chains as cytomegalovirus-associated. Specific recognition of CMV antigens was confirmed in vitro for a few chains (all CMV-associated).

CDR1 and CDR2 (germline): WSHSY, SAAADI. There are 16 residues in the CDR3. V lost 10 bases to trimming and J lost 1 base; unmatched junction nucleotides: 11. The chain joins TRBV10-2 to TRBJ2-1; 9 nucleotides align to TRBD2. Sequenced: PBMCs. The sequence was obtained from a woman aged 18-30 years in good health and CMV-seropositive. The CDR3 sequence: CATWNLRGGSYNEQFF. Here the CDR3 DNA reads TGCGCCACCTGGAACCTGCGGGGGGGGTCCTACAATGAGCAGTTCTTC.